A selection of T cell receptor beta chains follows, all from one sample in a study of blood T cell repertoires in COVID-19. Repertoires were generated with immunoSEQ multiplex PCR, while TCRdb's copy carries only in-frame clones and drops some. Of more than 95,000 clones listed, roughly nine tenths are singletons. Sample: peripheral blood. The receptors originated from a human donor in a cohort sampled during active COVID-19. The CDR3 runs from the conserved cysteine through the conserved F or W. A D gene is named only where the DNA matches it firmly. The size field is filled for only some rows; it gives once, few, many or a size class.

d_call | clone_size | j_call | v_call | cdr3_aa | cdr3_nt
- | few | TRBJ2-2 | TRBV14 | CASSQGRYTGELFF | TGTGCCAGCAGCCAAGGCAGGTACACCGGGGAGCTGTTTTTT
TRBD1 | - | TRBJ1-2 | TRBV18 | CASSPSPGGGYGYTF | TGTGCCAGCTCACCCTCTCCAGGGGGCGGGTATGGCTACACCTTC
- | few | TRBJ1-1 | TRBV6-6 | CASNTEGLSPEAFF | TGTGCCAGCAACACCGAGGGATTGAGCCCTGAAGCTTTCTTT
TRBD1 | - | TRBJ2-5 | TRBV30 | CAWSADRVYQETQYF | TGTGCCTGGAGTGCTGACAGGGTTTACCAAGAGACCCAGTACTTC
TRBD2 | - | TRBJ2-7 | TRBV19 | CASSSPGLAEGREQYF | TGTGCCAGTAGTTCCCCAGGACTAGCCGAGGGGAGGGAGCAGTACTTC
- | few | TRBJ1-1 | TRBV3-1/TRBV3-2 | CASSQQVSTEAFF | TGTGCCAGCAGCCAACAGGTGTCCACTGAAGCTTTCTTT
- | - | TRBJ1-4 | TRBV9 | CASSVGTSSNEKLFF | TGTGCCAGCAGCGTAGGAACTTCTAGTAATGAAAAACTGTTTTTT
- | - | TRBJ1-3 | TRBV6-4 | CASSVVLAGEDSGNTIYF | TGTGCCAGCAGTGTTGTCCTGGCAGGCGAAGACTCTGGAAACACCATATATTTT
TRBD1 | - | TRBJ1-2 | TRBV19 | CATRQGVGGYTF | TGTGCCACCCGACAGGGTGTAGGGGGCTACACCTTC
TRBD1 | - | TRBJ1-2 | TRBV7-9 | CASSLRTGSGYTF | TGTGCCAGCAGCTTGAGGACAGGGAGTGGCTACACCTTC
- | - | TRBJ2-5 | TRBV5-1 | CASSLAAEEETQYF | TGCGCCAGCAGCTTGGCGGCAGAGGAAGAGACCCAGTACTTC
TRBD2 | - | TRBJ2-5 | TRBV14 | CASSRGLAGSETQYF | TGTGCCAGCAGCCGGGGACTAGCGGGATCGGAGACCCAGTACTTC
- | - | TRBJ1-1 | TRBV10-3 | CAISADDTKAFF | TGTGCCATCAGTGCGGATGACACCAAAGCTTTCTTT